Sequencing of this T cell receptor (beta chain) was carried out in a study of blood T cell repertoires in COVID-19. The assay was immunoSEQ multiplex PCR, and TCRdb's table has in-frame clones only and misses some. The sample has around 63,000 clones, more than 70% seen once; the top ten hold approximately 16%. The CDR3 is 17 residues long. Looked up from germline, CDR1 is SGHVS and CDR2 is FNYEAQ. The V and J ends lost 7 bases and 3 bases, in that order; junction bases with no gene match: 14. The origin of this receptor is a man between 60 and 75 years old with COVID-19, enrolled during active disease. The V call is TRBV7-6, the J call TRBJ2-3; 9 bases map to TRBD2. Sequencing was done on a sample of peripheral blood. The CDR3: CASTRKGGRALTDTQYF. The CDR3 bases are TGTGCCAGCACCAGAAAGGGCGGGAGGGCCTTGACAGATACGCAGTATTTT.